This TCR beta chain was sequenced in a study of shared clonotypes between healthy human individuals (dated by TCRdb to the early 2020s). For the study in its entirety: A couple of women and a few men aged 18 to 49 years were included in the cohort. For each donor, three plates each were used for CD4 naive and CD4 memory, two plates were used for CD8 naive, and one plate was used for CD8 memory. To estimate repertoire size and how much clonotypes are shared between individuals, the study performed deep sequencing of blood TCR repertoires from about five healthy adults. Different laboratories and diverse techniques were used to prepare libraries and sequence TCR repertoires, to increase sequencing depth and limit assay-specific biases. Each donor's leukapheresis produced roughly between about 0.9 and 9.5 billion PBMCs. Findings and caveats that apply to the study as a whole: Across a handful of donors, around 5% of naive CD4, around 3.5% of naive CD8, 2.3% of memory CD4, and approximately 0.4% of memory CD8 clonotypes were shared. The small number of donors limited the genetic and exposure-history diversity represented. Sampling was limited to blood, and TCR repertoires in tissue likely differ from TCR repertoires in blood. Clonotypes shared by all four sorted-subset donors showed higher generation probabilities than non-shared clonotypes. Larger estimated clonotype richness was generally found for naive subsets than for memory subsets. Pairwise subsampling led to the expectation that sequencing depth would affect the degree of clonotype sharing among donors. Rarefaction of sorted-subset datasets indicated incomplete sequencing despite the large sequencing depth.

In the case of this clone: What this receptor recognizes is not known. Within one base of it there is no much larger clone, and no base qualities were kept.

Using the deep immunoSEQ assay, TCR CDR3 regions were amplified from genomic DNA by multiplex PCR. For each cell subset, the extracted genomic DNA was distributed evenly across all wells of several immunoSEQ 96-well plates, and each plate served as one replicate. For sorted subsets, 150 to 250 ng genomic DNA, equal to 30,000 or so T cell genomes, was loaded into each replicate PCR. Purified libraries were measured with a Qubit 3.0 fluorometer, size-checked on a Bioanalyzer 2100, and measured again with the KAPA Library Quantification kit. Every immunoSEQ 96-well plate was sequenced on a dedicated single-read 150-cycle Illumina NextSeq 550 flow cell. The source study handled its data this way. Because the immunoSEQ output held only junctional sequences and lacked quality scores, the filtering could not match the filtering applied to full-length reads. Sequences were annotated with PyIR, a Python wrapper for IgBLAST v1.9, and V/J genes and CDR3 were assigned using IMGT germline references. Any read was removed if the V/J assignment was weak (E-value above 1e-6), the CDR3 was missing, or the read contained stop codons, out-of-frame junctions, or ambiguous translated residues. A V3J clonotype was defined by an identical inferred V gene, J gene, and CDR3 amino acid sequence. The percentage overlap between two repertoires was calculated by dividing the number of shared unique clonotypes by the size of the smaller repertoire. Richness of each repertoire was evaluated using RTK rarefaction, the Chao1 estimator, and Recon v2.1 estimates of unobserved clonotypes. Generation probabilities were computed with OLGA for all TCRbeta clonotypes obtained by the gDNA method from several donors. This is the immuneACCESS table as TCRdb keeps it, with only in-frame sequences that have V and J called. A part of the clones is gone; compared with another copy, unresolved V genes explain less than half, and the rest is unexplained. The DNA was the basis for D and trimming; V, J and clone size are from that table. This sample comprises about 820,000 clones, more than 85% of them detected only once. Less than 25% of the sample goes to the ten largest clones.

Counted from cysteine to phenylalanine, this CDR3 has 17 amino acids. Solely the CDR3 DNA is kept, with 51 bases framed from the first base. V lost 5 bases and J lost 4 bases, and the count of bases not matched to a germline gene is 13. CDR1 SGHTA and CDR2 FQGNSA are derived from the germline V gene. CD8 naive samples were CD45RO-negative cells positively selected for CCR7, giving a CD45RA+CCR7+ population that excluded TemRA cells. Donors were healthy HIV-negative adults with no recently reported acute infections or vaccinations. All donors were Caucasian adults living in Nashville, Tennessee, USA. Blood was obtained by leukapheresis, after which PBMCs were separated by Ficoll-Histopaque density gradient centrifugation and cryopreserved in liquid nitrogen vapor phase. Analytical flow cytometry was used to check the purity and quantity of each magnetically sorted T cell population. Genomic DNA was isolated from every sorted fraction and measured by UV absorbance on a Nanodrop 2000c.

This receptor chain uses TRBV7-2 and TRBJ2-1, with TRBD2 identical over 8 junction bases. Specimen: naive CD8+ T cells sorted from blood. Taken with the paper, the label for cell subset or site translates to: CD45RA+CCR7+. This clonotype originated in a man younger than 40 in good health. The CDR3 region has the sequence CASSTGHLAGFYNEQFF. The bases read TGTGCCAGCAGCACGGGACATTTAGCGGGGTTTTACAATGAGCAGTTCTTC. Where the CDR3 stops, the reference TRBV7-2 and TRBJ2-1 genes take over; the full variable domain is GAGVSQSPSNKVTEKGKDVELRCDPISGHTALYWYRQSLGQGLEFLIYFQGNSAPDKSGLPSDRFSAERTGGSVSTLTIQRTQQEDSAVYLCASSTGHLAGFYNEQFFGPGTRLTVL.